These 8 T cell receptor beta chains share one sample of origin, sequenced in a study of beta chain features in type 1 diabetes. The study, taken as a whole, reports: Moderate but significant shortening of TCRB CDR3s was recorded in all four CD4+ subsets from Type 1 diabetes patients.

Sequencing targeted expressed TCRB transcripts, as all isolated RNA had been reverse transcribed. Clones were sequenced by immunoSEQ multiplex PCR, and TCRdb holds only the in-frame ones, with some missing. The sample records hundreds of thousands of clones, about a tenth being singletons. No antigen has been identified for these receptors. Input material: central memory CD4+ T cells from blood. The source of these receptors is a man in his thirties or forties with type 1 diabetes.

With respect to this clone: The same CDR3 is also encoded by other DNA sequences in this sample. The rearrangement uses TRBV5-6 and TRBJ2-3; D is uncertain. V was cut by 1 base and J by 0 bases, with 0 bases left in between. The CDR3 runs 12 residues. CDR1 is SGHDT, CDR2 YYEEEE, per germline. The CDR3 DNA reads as TGTGCCAGCAGCTTGAGCACAGATACGCAGTATTTT. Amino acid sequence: CASSLSTDTQYF.

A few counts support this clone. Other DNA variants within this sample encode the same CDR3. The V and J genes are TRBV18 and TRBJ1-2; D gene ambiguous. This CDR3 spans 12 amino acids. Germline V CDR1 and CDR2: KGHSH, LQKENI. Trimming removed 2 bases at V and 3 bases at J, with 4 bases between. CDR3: CASSPGDYGYTF. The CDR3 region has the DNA TGTGCCAGCTCACCAGGGGACTATGGCTACACCTTC.

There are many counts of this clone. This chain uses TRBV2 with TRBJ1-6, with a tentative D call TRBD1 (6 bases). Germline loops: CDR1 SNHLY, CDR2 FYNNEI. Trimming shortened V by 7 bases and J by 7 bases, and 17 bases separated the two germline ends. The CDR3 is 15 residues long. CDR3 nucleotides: TGTGCCAGCATGCGGGGGGCTACTGGCAATTCACCCCTCCACTTT. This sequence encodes CASMRGATGNSPLHF.

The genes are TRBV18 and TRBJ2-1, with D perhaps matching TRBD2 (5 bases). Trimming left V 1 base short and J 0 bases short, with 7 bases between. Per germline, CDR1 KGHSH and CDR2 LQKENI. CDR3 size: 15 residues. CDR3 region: CASSPLAFSYNEQFF. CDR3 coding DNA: TGTGCCAGCTCACCACTAGCGTTCTCCTACAATGAGCAGTTCTTC. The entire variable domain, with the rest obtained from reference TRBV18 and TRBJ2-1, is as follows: NAGVMQNPRHLVRRRGQEARLRCSPMKGHSHVYWYRQLPEEGLKFMVYLQKENIIDESGMPKERFSAEFPKEGPSILRIQQVVRGDSAAYFCASSPLAFSYNEQFFGPGTRLTVL.

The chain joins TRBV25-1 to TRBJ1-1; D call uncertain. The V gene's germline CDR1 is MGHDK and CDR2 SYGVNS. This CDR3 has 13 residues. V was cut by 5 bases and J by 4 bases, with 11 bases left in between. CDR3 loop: CASSQSVATEAFF. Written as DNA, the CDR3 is TGTGCCAGCAGTCAGTCCGTCGCCACTGAAGCTTTCTTT.

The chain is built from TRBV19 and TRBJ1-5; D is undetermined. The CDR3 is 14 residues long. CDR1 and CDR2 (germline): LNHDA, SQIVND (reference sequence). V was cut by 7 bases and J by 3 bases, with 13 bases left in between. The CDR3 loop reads CASNAGSDNQPQHF. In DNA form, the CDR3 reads TGTGCCAGTAATGCTGGGTCAGACAATCAGCCCCAGCATTTT.

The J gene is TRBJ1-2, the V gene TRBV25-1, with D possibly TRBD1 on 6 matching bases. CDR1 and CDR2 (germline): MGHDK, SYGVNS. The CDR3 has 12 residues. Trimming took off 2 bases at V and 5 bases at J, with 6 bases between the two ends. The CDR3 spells CASSEQGYGYTF. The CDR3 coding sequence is TGTGCCAGCAGTGAACAGGGGTATGGCTACACCTTC.

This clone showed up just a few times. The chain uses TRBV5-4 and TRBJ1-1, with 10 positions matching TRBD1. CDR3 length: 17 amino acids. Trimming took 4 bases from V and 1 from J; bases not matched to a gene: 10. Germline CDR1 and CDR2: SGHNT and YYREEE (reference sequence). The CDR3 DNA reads TGTGCCAGCAGCCAAGATTTGACAGGGGGCGGGAACACTGAAGCTTTCTTT. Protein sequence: CASSQDLTGGGNTEAFF.